This T cell receptor beta chain was sequenced for a study of PD-L1 blockade in urothelial cancer. Profiling relied on immunoSEQ multiplex PCR, and the TCRdb table lists in-frame clones only, not all of them. Seen here are roughly 100,000 clones, under 85% observed once, and the top ten hold 2.4%. Germline V gives CDR1 SGHTA, CDR2 FQGNSA. J was trimmed by 1 base and V by 5 bases; bases with no gene match: 7. This CDR3 has 16 residues. The sequencing here drew on PBMCs, taken around atezolizumab (anti-PD-L1) treatment. This clonotype originated in a man in his forties or fifties with urothelial cancer. This chain joins TRBV7-2 and TRBJ2-7; TRBD1 agrees at 11 bases. The CDR3 sequence: CASSAQGQGVSYEQYF. Written as DNA, the CDR3 is TGTGCCAGCAGCGCGCAGGGACAGGGGGTTTCCTACGAGCAGTACTTC.